This is a list of T cell receptor beta chains from one sample in a study of cytomegalovirus exposure and HLA in healthy donors. Sequenced by immunoSEQ multiplex PCR; TCRdb stores in-frame clones only, minus some. The sample has some 130,000 clones, 76% seen once. The sample comprised PBMCs. Receptors were obtained from a man aged 40-50 years in good health and CMV-seronegative. Each CDR3 is given with its conserved first and last residue. The D gene is left open where the match is weak. Only part of the rows carry a size: once, few, many, or a class if the clone is expanded.

V	size	D	J	CDR3	DNA
TRBV25-1	NA	NA	TRBJ2-1	CASSDPGAGDNEQFF	TGTGCCAGCAGTGATCCAGGGGCAGGTGACAATGAGCAGTTCTTC
TRBV7-7	NA	NA	TRBJ2-1	CASSPQEGRTNEQFF	TGTGCCAGCAGCCCGCAGGAGGGCAGAACGAATGAGCAGTTCTTC
TRBV9	NA	TRBD1	TRBJ1-2	CASSPVGQGVYGYTF	TGTGCCAGCAGCCCAGTAGGACAGGGAGTGTATGGCTACACCTTC
TRBV14	NA	TRBD1	TRBJ1-4	CASSQLLDRVEKLFF	TGTGCCAGCAGCCAACTTCTGGACAGGGTGGAAAAACTGTTTTTT
TRBV30	NA	NA	TRBJ1-5	CAWDRSNQPQHF	TGTGCCTGGGACAGAAGCAATCAGCCCCAGCATTTT
TRBV6-5	NA	TRBD2	TRBJ2-5	CASSYAGGIQETQYF	TGTGCCAGCAGTTATGCGGGGGGAATCCAAGAGACCCAGTACTTC
TRBV27	NA	TRBD1	TRBJ1-5	CASRVTGFVSQPQHF	TGTGCCAGCAGGGTGACAGGGTTTGTCTCTCAGCCCCAGCATTTT
TRBV21-1	few	NA	TRBJ2-7	CASNCTGERGYEQYF	TGTGCCAGCAATTGTACCGGAGAAAGGGGCTACGAGCAGTACTTC
TRBV27	NA	NA	TRBJ1-3	CASSLLGGRSSGNTIYF	TGTGCCAGCAGTTTGTTGGGGGGGCGAAGCTCTGGAAACACCATATATTTT
TRBV18	NA	TRBD1	TRBJ2-7	CASSPGQAISYEQYF	TGTGCCAGCTCACCAGGACAGGCAATCTCCTACGAGCAGTACTTC
TRBV5-6	NA	TRBD2	TRBJ2-3	CATLSGGNTDTQYF	TGTGCCACCCTAAGCGGGGGAAACACAGATACGCAGTATTTT
TRBV6-1	NA	TRBD1	TRBJ1-2	CASKQGAYGYTF	TGTGCCAGCAAACAGGGGGCGTATGGCTACACCTTC
TRBV7-8	NA	NA	TRBJ2-3	CASSSLRGTDTQYF	TGTGCCAGCAGCTCATTGAGGGGCACAGATACGCAGTATTTT
TRBV5-1	NA	TRBD2	TRBJ2-5	CASSPGGSQETQYF	TGCGCCAGCAGTCCGGGGGGGAGCCAAGAGACCCAGTACTTC
TRBV7-2	NA	NA	TRBJ1-3	CASSPGNPGNTIYF	TGTGCCAGCAGCCCAGGGAACCCTGGAAACACCATATATTTT
TRBV4-2	NA	NA	TRBJ1-2	CASSQEFRQQVYGYTF	TGTGCCAGCAGCCAAGAATTTCGACAGCAAGTCTATGGCTACACCTTC
TRBV4-3	NA	NA	TRBJ1-2	CASSQTGANYGYTF	TGCGCCAGCAGCCAGACAGGAGCTAACTATGGCTACACCTTC
TRBV27	NA	TRBD1	TRBJ2-7	CASSPQGAGEQYF	TGTGCCAGCAGTCCTCAGGGGGCTGGGGAGCAGTACTTC
TRBV6-5	NA	NA	TRBJ1-1	CASSGERTEAFF	TGTGCCAGCAGTGGGGAGCGGACTGAAGCTTTCTTT
TRBV30	NA	NA	TRBJ2-1	CAWRGAGLTNSYNEQFF	TGTGCCTGGAGGGGGGCAGGGTTGACCAACTCCTACAATGAGCAGTTCTTC
TRBV29-1	NA	TRBD2	TRBJ2-5	CSVGPGLAVRVVEETQYF	TGCAGCGTTGGGCCGGGACTAGCGGTGAGGGTGGTAGAAGAGACCCAGTACTTC
TRBV5-6	NA	TRBD1	TRBJ1-6	CASSLARGTGSYNSPLHF	TGTGCCAGCAGCTTGGCCCGAGGGACAGGCTCCTATAATTCACCCCTCCACTTT
TRBV29-1	NA	NA	TRBJ1-1	CSVLPTEEAFF	TGCAGCGTTCTCCCGACAGAGGAGGCTTTCTTT
TRBV30	NA	NA	TRBJ1-2	CAWTRTRAGYGYTF	TGTGCCTGGACCCGGACCCGGGCGGGCTATGGCTACACCTTC
TRBV9	NA	NA	TRBJ1-2	CASSSSNRENYGYTF	TGTGCCAGCAGCTCGTCCAACAGGGAGAACTATGGCTACACCTTC
TRBV10-3	NA	NA	TRBJ1-4	CAISAQGGTNEKLFF	TGTGCCATCAGTGCCCAGGGTGGGACTAATGAAAAACTGTTTTTT
TRBV9	NA	NA	TRBJ2-1	CASSVVTSYNEQFF	TGTGCCAGCAGCGTAGTCACTTCCTACAATGAGCAGTTCTTC
TRBV2	NA	TRBD1	TRBJ1-2	CASSLQGYDYGYTF	TGTGCCAGCAGCCTACAGGGGTATGACTATGGCTACACCTTC
TRBV7-9	few	NA	TRBJ2-1	CASSLYGGDYNEQFF	TGTGCCAGCAGCTTATACGGGGGTGACTACAATGAGCAGTTCTTC
TRBV4-1	once	TRBD2	TRBJ2-1	CASTSGTSRLDEQFF	TGCGCCAGCACTTCCGGGACTAGTCGATTGGATGAGCAGTTCTTC
TRBV27	NA	NA	TRBJ1-5	CASGTWAAGQPQHF	TGTGCCAGTGGCACCTGGGCGGCGGGTCAGCCCCAGCATTTT
TRBV5-1	NA	TRBD2	TRBJ2-2	CASSPEGAGVNTGELFF	TGCGCCAGCAGCCCAGAAGGGGCGGGGGTGAACACCGGGGAGCTGTTTTTT
TRBV5-1	NA	TRBD1	TRBJ2-3	CASSEGTAYTDTQYF	TGCGCCAGCAGCGAAGGGACAGCTTACACAGATACGCAGTATTTT
TRBV19	few	NA	TRBJ2-5	CASSIQVAETQYF	TGTGCCAGTAGTATTCAGGTGGCGGAGACCCAGTACTTC
TRBV11-1	NA	TRBD2	TRBJ2-7	CASSINSGGEQYF	TGTGCCAGCAGCATTAATAGCGGGGGCGAGCAGTACTTC
TRBV18	NA	TRBD2	TRBJ2-1	CASSPAGGQTNEQFF	TGTGCCAGCTCACCAGCGGGAGGGCAGACGAATGAGCAGTTCTTC
TRBV27	NA	NA	TRBJ2-7	CASSLVGTWSYEQYF	TGTGCCAGCAGTTTAGTTGGGACATGGTCCTACGAGCAGTACTTC
TRBV6-1	NA	NA	TRBJ1-4	CASSDIGETHNEKLFF	TGTGCCAGCAGTGATATTGGGGAGACTCACAATGAAAAACTGTTTTTT
TRBV15	NA	NA	TRBJ2-7	CATSRGRTAPAYEQYF	TGTGCCACCAGCAGAGGAAGGACAGCTCCAGCTTACGAGCAGTACTTC
TRBV5-6	NA	NA	TRBJ2-7	CASSLTGYEQYF	TGTGCCAGCAGCTTGACCGGCTACGAGCAGTACTTC
TRBV18	few	TRBD1	TRBJ2-7	CASSPPGQGSPYEQYF	TGTGCCAGCTCACCACCGGGACAGGGCTCTCCCTACGAGCAGTACTTC
TRBV27	NA	NA	TRBJ2-7	CASSLGTGAYEQYF	TGTGCCAGCAGTTTGGGGACTGGGGCCTACGAGCAGTACTTC
TRBV7-2	NA	NA	TRBJ1-3	CASSLARGAAGNTIYF	TGTGCCAGCAGCTTAGCTCGCGGGGCTGCAGGAAACACCATATATTTT
TRBV11-2	NA	NA	TRBJ2-7	CASSLPLYEQYF	TGTGCCAGCAGCCTACCACTTTACGAGCAGTACTTC
TRBV6-1	NA	TRBD1	TRBJ1-2	CASSETTGLHYGYTF	TGTGCCAGCAGTGAAACGACAGGGCTTCACTATGGCTACACCTTC
TRBV29-1	NA	TRBD2	TRBJ2-5	CSVVAGDSQETQYF	TGCAGCGTAGTAGCGGGGGACTCACAAGAGACCCAGTACTTC
TRBV2	NA	NA	TRBJ2-7	CASSDGPYEQYF	TGTGCCAGCAGTGATGGGCCCTACGAGCAGTACTTC
TRBV28	NA	NA	TRBJ1-5	CASFPPRGSNQPQHF	TGTGCCAGCTTCCCACCCAGGGGTAGCAATCAGCCCCAGCATTTT
TRBV19	NA	TRBD1	TRBJ2-7	CASSYGQGPYEQYF	TGTGCCAGTAGTTACGGACAGGGACCCTACGAGCAGTACTTC
TRBV4-3	NA	TRBD2	TRBJ2-2	CASSPRGLAGYVGELFF	TGCGCCAGCAGCCCCCGGGGACTAGCGGGTTATGTCGGGGAGCTGTTTTTT
TRBV2	NA	TRBD1	TRBJ1-5	CASRTGGAGNQPQHF	TGTGCCAGCAGGACAGGGGGCGCCGGCAATCAGCCCCAGCATTTT
TRBV2	NA	TRBD1	TRBJ1-2	CASSGGTGGYDDGGF	TGTGCCAGCAGTGGGGGGACAGGGGGCTATGATGACGGGGGCTTC
TRBV7-2	NA	TRBD2	TRBJ2-2	CASSLGSAGGPTRELFF	TGTGCCAGCAGCTTAGGTTCGGCGGGGGGCCCAACTAGGGAGCTGTTTTTT
TRBV6-6	once	NA	TRBJ2-5	CASSYSREQYF	TGTGCCAGCAGTTACTCTCGGGAGCAGTACTTC
TRBV5-8	once	NA	TRBJ1-5	CASSTRTYYGNQPQHF	TGTGCCAGCAGCACCCGAACCTATTATGGCAATCAGCCCCAGCATTTT
TRBV9	NA	NA	TRBJ1-3	CASSVGWGRLSGNTIYF	TGTGCCAGCAGCGTAGGCTGGGGCAGACTCTCTGGAAACACCATATATTTT
TRBV28	NA	TRBD1	TRBJ1-4	CASSQAGGLATNEKLFF	TGTGCCAGCAGTCAAGCAGGGGGGCTCGCAACTAATGAAAAACTGTTTTTT
TRBV18	NA	NA	TRBJ2-5	CASSPQGRETQYF	TGTGCCAGCTCACCCCAGGGGCGAGAGACCCAGTACTTC
TRBV2	NA	NA	TRBJ2-7	CASAPPLSYEQYF	TGTGCCAGCGCCCCCCCCCTATCCTACGAGCAGTACTTC
TRBV27	NA	NA	TRBJ1-2	CASSLSARVHGYTF	TGTGCCAGCAGTTTATCGGCCAGGGTCCATGGCTACACCTTC